The following is a T cell receptor beta chain sequence with its context. The antigen is not known. The data were taken from a study of shared clonotypes between healthy human individuals. Only in-frame clones appear in the TCRdb table, and some are missing; sequencing was by immunoSEQ multiplex PCR. The sample contains about 990,000 clones, about 84% of which appear only once. CDR1 and CDR2 (germline): MDHEN, SYDVKM. CDR3 length: 16 amino acids. Trimming shortened V by 0 bases and J by 9 bases, and 21 bases separated the two germline ends. The study, taken as a whole, reports: Compared with memory subsets, naive subsets generally had larger estimated richness. Four donors shared about 4.8% of their naive CD4 clonotypes.

The TCR originated in a man younger than 35 in good health. Some clones in this sample may be carry-over from other donors' samples. The source material was memory CD4+ T cells from PBMCs. The subset here: CD45RA-negative fraction. This sequence joins TRBV28 and TRBJ2-7; the D gene is possibly TRBD2 (6 bases). CDR3 residues: CASSLWEGYSPPGQYF. The CDR3 DNA reads TGTGCCAGCAGTTTATGGGAGGGATATTCCCCACCGGGGCAGTACTTC.